A single T cell receptor (beta chain) is shown here with its context. The Seattle patients, enrolled during active infection, were followed longitudinally. Clones were sequenced by immunoSEQ multiplex PCR, and TCRdb holds only the in-frame ones, with some missing. The top ten clones hold under 10% of a sample with about 200,000 clones, 84% of them seen once. The data are from a study of blood T cell repertoires in COVID-19. The wider study: Sites across the United States, Italy and Spain contributed samples from acute and convalescent COVID-19. The cDNA or gDNA used as material had been derived from T cells, B-cell-depleted T cells, or PBMCs.

Germline V lookup: CDR1 SGHRS, CDR2 YFSETQ. Unmatched junction bases numbered 4, after V lost 0 bases and J lost 3 bases. The CDR3 is made up of 18 amino acids. Sequenced sample: peripheral blood. This sequence joins TRBV5-1 and TRBJ2-6, with 12 bases fitting TRBD1. This receptor was identified in a woman older than 75 with COVID-19, enrolled during active disease. The CDR3 reads CASSLGGQGAHGANVLTF. As DNA, the CDR3 is TGCGCCAGCAGCTTGGGGGGACAGGGGGCGCATGGGGCCAACGTCCTGACTTTC.